The next 16 T cell receptor beta chains were all read from a single sample in a study of blood T cell repertoires in COVID-19. Clones were read by immunoSEQ multiplex PCR, and TCRdb kept only the in-frame ones, dropping some. The sample lists some 250,000 clones; roughly nine tenths were seen once. Sequenced: PBMCs or T cells enriched from blood (not recorded which). The receptors come from a human donor in a cohort exposed to, infected with or recovered from COVID-19 (not recorded which). The donor label of this sample is uncertain.

The chain combines TRBV2 with TRBJ2-2, with 7 bases that match TRBD1. The CDR3 runs 16 residues. Germline assignment: CDR1 SNHLY and CDR2 FYNNEI. V gave up 6 bases and J gave up 1 base; unmatched junction bases: 8. CDR3 residues: CASRISGTENTGELFF. The CDR3 nucleotides read TGTGCCAGCAGGATATCCGGGACAGAGAACACCGGGGAGCTGTTTTTT.

This CDR3 reads CASSPQGNYGYTF. The CDR3, as DNA: TGTGCCAGCAGCCCGCAGGGGAACTATGGCTACACCTTC. The chain is built from TRBV5-5 and TRBJ1-2; D is perhaps TRBD1 (6 bases). V was cut by 4 bases and J by 2 bases, with 9 bases left in between. CDR3 length: 13 residues. CDR1 and CDR2 (germline): SGHKS, YYEKEE (reference sequence).

This chain connects TRBV11-2 to TRBJ2-5, with D possibly TRBD2 on 7 matching bases. Germline V lookup: CDR1 SGHAT, CDR2 FQNNGV. This CDR3 region has 18 residues. V lost 1 base and J 4 bases, leaving 22 bases between the germline ends. The CDR3 coding sequence is TGTGCCAGCAGCTTAGGCCGACTAGGGGGGGGCCCGGGAGAGACCCAGTACTTC. Its protein is CASSLGRLGGGPGETQYF.

This chain uses TRBV5-6 with TRBJ1-2; 10 positions agree with TRBD1. The CDR3 is made up of 14 amino acids. The junction had 7 bases not matched to a gene; V was cut back by 4 bases and J by 7 bases. Per the germline V gene, CDR1 is SGHDT and CDR2 is YYEEEE. CDR3 loop: CASSLWDRGSGYTF. The CDR3, as DNA: TGTGCCAGCAGCCTATGGGACAGGGGAAGTGGCTACACCTTC.

The chain has TRBV7-2 and TRBJ1-2; possible D gene TRBD1, 6 bases. V lost 4 bases, J lost 7 bases, and 28 bases lay in between. The germline CDR1 and CDR2 sequences are SGHTA and FQGNSA. This CDR3 is built from 18 residues. The CDR3: CASSSLSRGQGGEGGYTF. DNA of the CDR3: TGTGCCAGCAGCTCCCTAAGCCGGGGCCAAGGGGGGGAGGGTGGCTACACCTTC.

This clone was counted once. The genes are TRBV19 and TRBJ1-2, with D maybe TRBD1 (5 bases). The germline V and J ends were trimmed by 1 base and 4 bases, with 16 bases remaining between them. In germline, CDR1 is LNHDA, CDR2 SQIVND (reference sequence). There are 16 residues in the CDR3. The CDR3 bases are TGTGCCAGTAGTATAGCCCTCATGGGGCGGCCCTATGGCTACACCTTC. This translates into CASSIALMGRPYGYTF.

The J gene is TRBJ2-1, the V gene TRBV2; 11 nucleotides align to TRBD1. Germline V gene lookup returns CDR1 SNHLY and CDR2 FYNNEI. This CDR3 is built from 14 residues. With V trimmed by 8 bases and J by 9 bases, 9 bases remained unmatched. Here the CDR3 DNA reads TGTGCCAGCCTTATAGGACAGGGGGCCGTTGAGCAGTTCTTC. Its protein is CASLIGQGAVEQFF. The full variable domain, its missing parts supplied by reference TRBV2 and TRBJ2-1, is EPEVTQTPSHQVTQMGQEVILRCVPISNHLYFYWYRQILGQKVEFLVSFYNNEISEKSEIFDDQFSVERPDGSNFTLKIRSTKLEDSAMYFCASLIGQGAVEQFFGPGTRLTVL.

J is TRBJ2-7 and V is TRBV7-9; the match to TRBD1 covers 7 bases. The germline CDR1 and CDR2 sequences are SEHNR and FQNEAQ (reference sequence). After removal of 5 bases from V and 2 bases from J, the junction contained 6 bases not matched to a gene. The CDR3 sequence is 14 residues long. CDR3 in DNA: TGTGCCAGCAGCGCAAGGACAGGAACCTACGAGCAGTACTTC. Protein: CASSARTGTYEQYF.

The J gene is TRBJ2-3, the V gene TRBV24-1; no reliable D call. CDR1 is KGHDR and CDR2 is SFDVKD in the germline V gene. The CDR3 is 13 amino acids. The V gene lost 3 bases and the J gene lost 5 bases, with 8 bases spanning the gap. CDR3 bases: TGTGCCACCAGTGATCCTTCGTTAGATACGCAGTATTTT. This sequence encodes CATSDPSLDTQYF.

This chain joins TRBV6-4 and TRBJ1-6; 8 positions match TRBD1. Germline V gene lookup returns CDR1 MRHNA and CDR2 SNTAGT. V lost 9 bases and J lost 5; bases outside the gene matches: 3. The CDR3 runs to 13 residues. As DNA, the CDR3 is TGTGCCAGTGGACAGGGTGATAATTCACCCCTCCACTTT. As protein: CASGQGDNSPLHF.

The J gene is TRBJ2-1, the V gene TRBV29-1; maybe TRBD1 (5 bases). Germline values: CDR1 SQVTM, CDR2 ANQGSEA. CDR3 length: 13 residues. V lost 3 bases to trimming and J lost 10 bases, with 16 bases between them. The CDR3 DNA reads TGCAGCGTTGAGCCAGGGATCTCGGACGAGCAGTTCTTC. This codes for CSVEPGISDEQFF.

The chain uses TRBV9 and TRBJ1-4; D not resolved. The V gene lost 3 bases and the J gene lost 4 bases, with 19 bases spanning the gap. Germline-derived CDR1 and CDR2 are SGDLS and YYNGEE. The CDR3 loop spans 17 amino acids. CDR3 coding DNA: TGTGCCAGCAGCGCAAATGAATTGGACTTACATAATGAAAAACTGTTTTTT. This translates into CASSANELDLHNEKLFF.

This clone showed up just a few times. The chain carries TRBV7-2 and TRBJ1-5, with D possibly matching TRBD1 (6 bases). This CDR3 spans 15 amino acids. Trimming pared 0 bases from V and 4 bases from J, leaving 10 bases between. Germline V gives CDR1 SGHTA, CDR2 FQGNSA. This CDR3 reads CASSLAQGQNQPQHF. In nucleotides, the CDR3 is TGTGCCAGCAGCTTAGCCCAGGGACAAAATCAGCCCCAGCATTTT. Using reference TRBV7-2 and TRBJ1-5 for the parts outside the CDR3, the full variable domain is GAGVSQSPSNKVTEKGKDVELRCDPISGHTALYWYRQSLGQGLEFLIYFQGNSAPDKSGLPSDRFSAERTGGSVSTLTIQRTQQEDSAVYLCASSLAQGQNQPQHFGDGTRLSIL.

The genes are TRBV19 and TRBJ1-1; 8 bases match TRBD1. This CDR3 is 14 amino acids long. CDR1 and CDR2 (germline): LNHDA, SQIVND (reference sequence). With 5 bases clipped from V and 6 bases from J, the junction kept 8 bases outside the gene matches. CDR3 sequence (DNA): TGTGCCAGTAGTCACAGGGGGGAAGCGTCTGAAGCTTTCTTT. Its translation: CASSHRGEASEAFF.

V usage is TRBV13 and J usage is TRBJ1-2; D not certain. Germline CDR1 is PRHDT and CDR2 is FYEKMQ (reference sequence). V was clipped by 1 base and J by 4 bases, with 13 bases between them. This CDR3 region has 15 residues. CDR3 coding DNA: TGTGCCAGCAGCTTAGCTCTCAATCTACCCTATGGCTACACCTTC. Amino acids: CASSLALNLPYGYTF.

The rearrangement uses TRBV24-1 and TRBJ1-5; D ambiguous. Germline CDR1 is KGHDR and CDR2 is SFDVKD. The ends were cut back, 0 bases at V and 6 bases at J, with 5 bases in the middle. The CDR3 consists of 13 residues. CDR3 residues: CATSDLPFQPQHF. CDR3 DNA sequence: TGTGCCACCAGTGATTTGCCCTTTCAGCCCCAGCATTTT.